A single sample is the source of the 23 T cell receptor beta chains below, sequenced in a study of shared clonotypes between healthy human individuals. The protocol was immunoSEQ multiplex PCR, while the TCRdb copy is restricted to in-frame clones and leaves out a portion. The table shows about 2.3 million clones, with under 95% occurring only once. The sequenced sample consisted of naive CD4+ T cells from PBMCs. The subset: CD45RA+ positively selected. The receptors were gathered from a man in his late teens or twenties in good health. Some clones in this sample may be carry-over from other donors' samples.

The chain recombines TRBV6-5 with TRBJ2-7, with D uncertain. Trimming pared 5 bases from V and 6 bases from J, leaving 14 bases between. Germline V gene sequence: CDR1 MNHEY, CDR2 SVGAGI. The CDR3 extends over 13 amino acids. CDR3 region: CASSRSLVPEQYF. The CDR3 region has the DNA TGTGCCAGCAGTCGATCTTTGGTTCCCGAGCAGTACTTC.

Worth noting for this clone: The same CDR3 is also encoded by other DNA sequences in this sample. The gene calls are TRBV28 and TRBJ1-2, with a weak D call TRBD1 (5 bases). V lost 5 bases, J lost 4 bases, and 11 bases lay in between. This CDR3 comprises 13 residues. Looked up from germline, CDR1 is MDHEN and CDR2 is SYDVKM. CDR3 amino acids: CASSLGRTYGYTF. The CDR3 region has the DNA TGTGCCAGCAGTCTGGGGCGGACCTATGGCTACACCTTC.

This clone occurred once. V gene TRBV5-5 combines with J gene TRBJ2-7; 7 bases align to TRBD1. This CDR3 contains 15 residues. CDR1 is SGHKS and CDR2 is YYEKEE in the germline V gene (reference sequence). V lost 0 bases and J lost 6; bases outside the gene matches: 9. DNA of the CDR3: TGTGCCAGCAGCTTGGCCCGGCAGGGGGTTGGCGAGCAGTACTTC. Amino acid sequence: CASSLARQGVGEQYF.

The chain employs TRBV29-1 and TRBJ2-2, with TRBD1 matching over 8 bases. The CDR3 is made up of 13 amino acids. Per the germline V gene, CDR1 is SQVTM and CDR2 is ANQGSEA. With V trimmed by 7 bases and J by 3 bases, 4 bases remained unmatched. The CDR3 nucleotides read TGCAGCGCTGGGACAGGTCACACCGGGGAGCTGTTTTTT. It specifies CSAGTGHTGELFF.

V usage is TRBV7-8 and J usage is TRBJ2-7, with TRBD2 matching over 8 bases. CDR1 is SGHVS and CDR2 is FQNEAQ in the germline V gene. Trimming took 5 bases from V and 4 from J; bases not matched to a gene: 4. CDR3 length equals 13 residues. CDR3 loop: CASSLRGRYEQYF. CDR3 nucleotides: TGTGCCAGCAGCCTGCGCGGGAGGTACGAGCAGTACTTC.

The chain combines TRBV14 with TRBJ2-2; TRBD2 might be the D (6 bases). Per the germline V gene, CDR1 is SGHDN and CDR2 is FVKESK. Trimming took 6 bases from V and 4 from J, leaving 21 bases between them. The CDR3 runs 17 residues. In DNA form, the CDR3 reads TGTGCCAGCAGTCCTACGAAGACTAGTCTTTTCACCGGGGAGCTGTTTTTT. It yields the protein CASSPTKTSLFTGELFF. Combining the CDR3 with reference TRBV14 and TRBJ2-2 gives the whole variable domain EAGVTQFPSHSVIEKGQTVTLRCDPISGHDNLYWYRRVMGKEIKFLLHFVKESKQDESGMPNNRFLAERTGGTYSTLKVQPAELEDSGVYFCASSPTKTSLFTGELFFGEGSRLTVL.

The V and J genes are TRBV27 and TRBJ1-5; D is unclear. The CDR3 runs 13 residues. Trimming shortened V by 5 bases and J by 9 bases, and 14 bases separated the two germline ends. Germline CDR1 reads MNHEY; CDR2 reads SMNVEV (reference sequence). CDR3 loop: CASSPQFGTPQHF. As DNA, the CDR3 is TGTGCCAGCAGTCCTCAATTCGGCACGCCCCAGCATTTT.

The chain joins TRBV29-1 to TRBJ1-1; D remains ambiguous. V was clipped by 6 bases and J by 4 bases, with 24 bases between them. CDR3 length equals 16 residues. Germline V gene sequence: CDR1 SQVTM, CDR2 ANQGSEA. For the CDR3, the DNA is TGCAGCGTCCGACCCCGCTGGCGTCGAGAGGGCACTGAAGCTTTCTTT. It codes for CSVRPRWRREGTEAFF.

This sequence joins TRBV27 and TRBJ2-5; 8 positions agree with TRBD1. Trimming removed 6 bases from V and 4 bases from J; junction bases left unmatched: 7. Germline V gene sequence: CDR1 MNHEY, CDR2 SMNVEV (reference sequence). The CDR3 is made up of 14 amino acids. DNA for the CDR3: TGTGCCAGCAGCCCAGGGGGCATCCGAGAGACCCAGTACTTC. Protein sequence: CASSPGGIRETQYF.

The V call is TRBV7-8, the J call TRBJ1-1, with D perhaps TRBD1 (6 bases). V was shortened by 6 bases and J by 1 base, with 18 bases between the two germline ends. The CDR3 runs 16 residues. The V gene's germline CDR1 is SGHVS and CDR2 FQNEAQ. CDR3 residues: CASRRWGPTTNTEAFF. The CDR3 bases are TGTGCCAGCAGGCGATGGGGGCCGACAACGAACACTGAAGCTTTCTTT.

The V and J genes are TRBV27 and TRBJ2-7; possibly TRBD2 for D (6 bases). CDR1 is MNHEY, CDR2 SMNVEV, per germline (reference sequence). CDR3 length: 13 residues. The ends were cut back, 6 bases at V and 7 bases at J, with 16 bases in the middle. This CDR3 is CASSSTNAGEQYF. The CDR3 nucleotides read TGTGCCAGCAGCTCTACAAACGCGGGGGAGCAGTACTTC.

This chain links TRBV15 with TRBJ1-4, with D uncertain. V was pared by 1 base and J by 7 bases, with 13 bases between. The CDR3 runs to 15 residues. The germline V gene has CDR1 LNHNV and CDR2 YYDKDF (reference sequence). Written as DNA, the CDR3 is TGTGCCACCAGCAGAGGGCGTGGGCGCGGTGAAAAACTGTTTTTT. This encodes CATSRGRGRGEKLFF.

This chain uses TRBV5-1 with TRBJ2-3; the D gene is possibly TRBD1 (5 bases). V lost 1 base, J lost 5 bases, and 17 bases lay in between. CDR3 length equals 16 residues. Germline assignment: CDR1 SGHRS and CDR2 YFSETQ. The CDR3 protein is CASSLTPDHRIDTQYF. The CDR3 nucleotides are TGCGCCAGCAGCTTGACCCCCGATCACAGGATAGATACGCAGTATTTT.

The V and J genes are TRBV5-1 and TRBJ2-1, with 11 bases fitting TRBD1. J lost 6 bases, V lost 0 bases, and 5 bases had no gene match. CDR3 length: 16 amino acids. Germline V gene sequence: CDR1 SGHRS, CDR2 YFSETQ. In nucleotides, the CDR3 is TGCGCCAGCAGCTTGGGTACGGGACAGGGGGTCAATGAGCAGTTCTTC. It is translated as CASSLGTGQGVNEQFF.

The chain recombines TRBV27 with TRBJ2-7; 9 bases are a match to TRBD2. The CDR3 runs to 15 residues. V dropped 3 bases and J dropped 2; count of bases not matched to a gene: 5. From germline, CDR1 is MNHEY and CDR2 SMNVEV (reference sequence). This CDR3 is CASSFRTSDTYEQYF. The DNA for the CDR3 is TGTGCCAGCAGTTTTCGGACTAGCGATACCTACGAGCAGTACTTC.

This chain uses TRBV9 with TRBJ1-4, with D tentatively TRBD1 (5 bases). The germline V and J ends were trimmed by 1 base and 0 bases, with 22 bases remaining between them. The CDR3 consists of 20 residues. From germline, CDR1 is SGDLS and CDR2 YYNGEE. As DNA, the CDR3 is TGTGCCAGCAGCGTAAGCCCCGTACCGACAGCCACATCAACTAATGAAAAACTGTTTTTT. This codes for CASSVSPVPTATSTNEKLFF.

The rearrangement uses TRBV4-1 and TRBJ2-7, with D unresolved. Germline values: CDR1 MGHRA, CDR2 YSYEKL. Trimming cost V 1 base and J 1 base, with 5 bases left between them. The CDR3 spans 13 residues. CDR3 nucleotides: TGCGCCAGCAGCCAAGCTAGGTCCTACGAGCAGTACTTC. It is translated as CASSQARSYEQYF.

The chain combines TRBV28 with TRBJ1-2; D is possibly TRBD1 (5 bases). V gave up 0 bases and J gave up 6 bases, with 5 bases separating them. Looked up from germline, CDR1 is MDHEN and CDR2 is SYDVKM. The length of the CDR3 is 12 residues. CDR3 DNA sequence: TGTGCCAGCAGTTTATGGGGGGATGGCTACACCTTC. Residues: CASSLWGDGYTF.

The V gene is TRBV7-9, the J gene TRBJ1-1; D ambiguous. Per the germline V gene, CDR1 is SEHNR and CDR2 is FQNEAQ (reference sequence). The CDR3 totals 14 residues. V gave up 5 bases and J gave up 3 bases, with 13 bases separating them. CDR3 in amino acids: CASSDWASDTEAFF. The DNA for the CDR3 is TGTGCCAGCAGCGACTGGGCCTCGGACACTGAAGCTTTCTTT.

This clone was seen only a few times. The chain combines TRBV5-4 with TRBJ1-5; D remains ambiguous. The CDR3 is 13 amino acids. V was clipped by 0 bases and J by 7 bases, with 8 bases between them. CDR1 and CDR2 (germline): SGHNT, YYREEE (reference sequence). Here the CDR3 reads CASSLGTGQPQHF. CDR3 nucleotide sequence: TGTGCCAGCAGCTTGGGGACCGGCCAGCCCCAGCATTTT.

This clone was found once. The rearrangement uses TRBV7-9 and TRBJ2-5; a possible D gene is TRBD1 (6 bases). The J call could be wrong; TRBJ2-7 is a better fit for the DNA end. The CDR3 is 15 residues long. Germline-derived CDR1 and CDR2 are SEHNR and FQNEAQ (reference sequence). The CDR3 sequence is CASSLLLTGSYEQYF. The CDR3 DNA follows: TGTGCCAGCAGCTTATTGCTAACAGGGAGCTACGAGCAGTACTTC.

The chain uses TRBV6-1 and TRBJ1-3, with D possibly matching TRBD1 (6 bases). The CDR3 sequence is 14 residues long. V lost 4 bases and J lost 3, with 10 bases in between. CDR1 is MNHNS, CDR2 SASEGT, per germline. The DNA for the CDR3 is TGTGCCAGCAGTGCCAGGGGAAATGGAAACACCATATATTTT. Protein sequence: CASSARGNGNTIYF.

The chain is built from TRBV19 and TRBJ2-7; 9 nucleotides agree with TRBD2. The CDR3 extends over 15 amino acids. CDR1 and CDR2 from the germline V gene are LNHDA and SQIVND (reference sequence). V lost 6 bases to trimming and J lost 2 bases; unmatched junction nucleotides: 8. This CDR3 is CASRATSGAPYEQYF. CDR3 nucleotide sequence: TGTGCCAGTAGGGCGACTAGCGGAGCTCCCTACGAGCAGTACTTC.